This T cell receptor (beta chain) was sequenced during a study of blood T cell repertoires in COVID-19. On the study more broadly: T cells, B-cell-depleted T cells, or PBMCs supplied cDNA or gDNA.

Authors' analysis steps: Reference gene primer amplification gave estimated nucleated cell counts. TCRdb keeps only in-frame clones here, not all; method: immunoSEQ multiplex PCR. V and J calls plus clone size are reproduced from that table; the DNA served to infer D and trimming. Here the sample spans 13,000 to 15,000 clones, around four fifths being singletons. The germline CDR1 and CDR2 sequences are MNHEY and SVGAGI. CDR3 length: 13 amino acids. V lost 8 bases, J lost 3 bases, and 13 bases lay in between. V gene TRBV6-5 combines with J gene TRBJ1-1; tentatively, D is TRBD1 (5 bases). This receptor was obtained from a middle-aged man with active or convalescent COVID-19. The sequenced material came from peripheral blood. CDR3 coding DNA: TGTGCCAGCGGAAGGACATTTTACACTGAAGCTTTCTTT. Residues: CASGRTFYTEAFF.